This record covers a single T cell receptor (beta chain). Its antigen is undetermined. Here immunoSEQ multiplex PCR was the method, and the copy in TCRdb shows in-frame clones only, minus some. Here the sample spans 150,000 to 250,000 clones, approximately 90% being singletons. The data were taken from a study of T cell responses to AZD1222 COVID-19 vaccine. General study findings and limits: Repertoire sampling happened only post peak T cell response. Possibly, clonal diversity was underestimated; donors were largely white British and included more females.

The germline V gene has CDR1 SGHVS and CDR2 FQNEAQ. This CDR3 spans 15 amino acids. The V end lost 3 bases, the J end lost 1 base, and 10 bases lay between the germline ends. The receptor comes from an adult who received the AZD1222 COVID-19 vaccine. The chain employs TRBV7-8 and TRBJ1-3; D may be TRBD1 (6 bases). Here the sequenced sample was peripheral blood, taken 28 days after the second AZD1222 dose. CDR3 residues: CASSLRGPSGNTIYF. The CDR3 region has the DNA TGTGCCAGCAGCTTGCGGGGGCCTTCTGGAAACACCATATATTTT.